This T cell receptor beta chain was sequenced during a study of cytomegalovirus exposure and HLA in healthy donors. Study as a whole: The roughly 120 validation repertoires, a later analysis reported, used the same platform as the approximately 630 first-cohort repertoires.

Remarks on this clone: Its target is unknown. This sample includes further DNA sequences coding for the same CDR3.

The data were produced by immunoSEQ multiplex PCR, yet TCRdb's version contains in-frame clones alone and is incomplete. The sample lists roughly 250,000 clones; around 87% were seen once. Germline assignment: CDR1 MGHRA and CDR2 YSYEKL. V was clipped by 3 bases and J by 3 bases, with 12 bases between them. The length of the CDR3 is 14 residues. Study results and limitations: Reports showed the classifier diagnosing cytomegalovirus status with high specificity and sensitivity. Most TCR sequences showed up rarely, but some public TCRs showed up in many donors.

Sequencing used PBMCs. The origin of this receptor is a woman in her 30s in good health and CMV-seropositive. The chain combines TRBV4-1 with TRBJ2-7, with unresolved D. The CDR3 is CASSHGLGSYEQYF. The CDR3, as DNA: TGCGCCAGCAGCCATGGGTTGGGCAGCTACGAGCAGTACTTC.